This TCR beta chain is drawn from a study of blood T cell repertoires in COVID-19. TCRdb's table, derived via immunoSEQ multiplex PCR, lists solely in-frame clones and lacks some. Among 150,000 to 180,000 clones listed, 70% to 85% were seen once. The clonotype was recovered from a man aged 55 to 70 with COVID-19, enrolled during active disease. Sequencing was done on a sample of peripheral blood.

The CDR3 reads CASSSLRQGQNQPQHF. CDR3 bases: TGTGCCAGCAGTTCACTCCGACAGGGCCAGAATCAGCCCCAGCATTTT. The chain links TRBV27 to TRBJ1-5, with TRBD1 matching 7 bases. The V segment lost 4 bases and the J segment 4 bases; nucleotides outside the gene matches: 10. CDR1 is MNHEY, CDR2 SMNVEV, per germline (reference sequence). This CDR3 contains 16 residues.